The next 24 T cell receptor beta chains were all read from a single sample in a study of beta chain features in type 1 diabetes. For these receptors, no antigen is known. All of the isolated RNA was reverse transcribed, so expressed TCRB transcripts were sequenced. The protocol was immunoSEQ multiplex PCR, while the TCRdb copy is restricted to in-frame clones and leaves out a portion. This table has under 350,000 clones, approximately 25% appearing once. Study results and caveats: There was a moderate but significant shortening of TCRB CDR3s in all four CD4+ subsets of Type 1 diabetes patients.

Specimen: naive CD4+ T cells from blood. Every receptor here comes from a woman younger than 45 with type 1 diabetes.

The rearrangement joins TRBV29-1 to TRBJ2-7; 10 nucleotides agree with TRBD1. V dropped 7 bases and J dropped 4; count of bases not matched to a gene: 4. This CDR3 comprises 12 residues. Germline V gene data show CDR1 as SQVTM and CDR2 as ANQGSEA. The CDR3 bases are TGCAGCGGAGGACAGGGGGGGTACGAGCAGTACTTC. It specifies CSGGQGGYEQYF.

Only a few counts were recorded for this clone. The chain joins TRBV7-9 to TRBJ2-3, with D unclear. Germline V CDR1 and CDR2: SEHNR, FQNEAQ (reference sequence). The CDR3 length is 13 residues. V lost 0 bases and J lost 2, with 3 bases in between. The CDR3 loop is CASSLANTDTQYF. CDR3 sequence (DNA): TGTGCCAGCAGCTTAGCTAACACAGATACGCAGTATTTT.

The gene calls are TRBV14 and TRBJ1-1; 7 bases are a match to TRBD1. CDR1 is SGHDN and CDR2 is FVKESK in the germline V gene. The CDR3 has 17 amino acids. The ends lost 1 base at V and 0 bases at J; junction bases unmatched: 8. This CDR3 reads CASSQGWTGTLNTEAFF. CDR3 DNA: TGTGCCAGCAGCCAAGGCTGGACAGGAACCTTGAACACTGAAGCTTTCTTT.

The chain joins TRBV27 to TRBJ1-5, with D possibly being TRBD1 (5 bases). CDR3 length equals 13 residues. Germline lookup yields CDR1 MNHEY and CDR2 SMNVEV (reference sequence). Trimming removed 5 bases from V and 7 bases from J, with 12 bases in between. CDR3 region: CASSLGRGQPQHF. In DNA, the CDR3 is TGTGCCAGCAGTCTGGGGCGTGGGCAGCCCCAGCATTTT.

This clone is a singleton in its sample. The chain recombines TRBV9 with TRBJ1-1, with a weak D call TRBD1 (6 bases). The length of the CDR3 is 13 residues. V shed 4 bases and J shed 5 bases, with 12 bases lying between them. Germline CDR1 SGDLS, CDR2 YYNGEE. In DNA, the CDR3 is TGTGCCAGCAGCCGGGAGGGGGGAACTGAAGCTTTCTTT. This codes for CASSREGGTEAFF.

The V call is TRBV30, the J call TRBJ1-6, with 8 bases lining up with TRBD1. The V and J ends lost 1 base and 7 bases, in that order; junction bases with no gene match: 0. The CDR3 extends over 13 amino acids. Germline values: CDR1 GTSNPN, CDR2 SVGIG (reference sequence). The CDR3 loop reads CAWSGQGNSPLHF. The CDR3 nucleotides read TGTGCCTGGAGTGGACAGGGGAATTCACCCCTCCACTTT.

DNA for the CDR3: TGTGCCAGTAGGCTAGCGGGAGGGCCCAATGAGCAGTTCTTC. Amino acid sequence: CASRLAGGPNEQFF. V gene TRBV19 combines with J gene TRBJ2-1, with TRBD2 matching over 12 bases. This CDR3 is 14 amino acids long. CDR1 is LNHDA, CDR2 SQIVND, per germline (reference sequence). The ends lost 6 bases at V and 6 bases at J; junction bases unmatched: 3. Full variable domain (outside the CDR3, taken from reference TRBV19 and TRBJ2-1): DGGITQSPKYLFRKEGQNVTLSCEQNLNHDAMYWYRQDPGQGLRLIYYSQIVNDFQKGDIAEGYSVSREKKESFPLTVTSAQKNPTAFYLCASRLAGGPNEQFFGPGTRLTVL.

This clone is a singleton in its sample. The CDR3 region is CAWKGGPGNTIYF. The CDR3 coding sequence is TGTGCCTGGAAGGGGGGGCCTGGAAACACCATATATTTT. The rearrangement links TRBV30 to TRBJ1-3; D is perhaps TRBD1 (6 bases). The V and J ends lost 4 bases and 2 bases respectively, with 9 bases between them. Germline V gene lookup returns CDR1 GTSNPN and CDR2 SVGIG (reference sequence). The CDR3 is 13 residues long.

The sample holds a few counts of this clone. V usage is TRBV7-2 and J usage is TRBJ1-4, with 9 bases that match TRBD1. The CDR3 is made up of 14 amino acids. Germline CDR1 SGHTA, CDR2 FQGNSA. V dropped 5 bases and J dropped 3; count of bases not matched to a gene: 1. CDR3 sequence: CASSRTGANEKLFF. CDR3 sequence (DNA): TGTGCCAGCAGCCGGACAGGGGCTAATGAAAAACTGTTTTTT.

This clone has a handful of counts. The chain carries TRBV30 and TRBJ2-7; TRBD1 matches 9 bases. J lost 4 bases, V lost 4 bases, and 5 bases had no gene match. Germline CDR1 GTSNPN, CDR2 SVGIG (reference sequence). The length of the CDR3 is 13 residues. The CDR3 region is CAWKDRGKYEQYF. CDR3 sequence (DNA): TGTGCCTGGAAAGACAGGGGGAAATACGAGCAGTACTTC.

The J gene is TRBJ2-2, the V gene TRBV6-1; the D gene is possibly TRBD2 (6 bases). Trimming took 7 bases from V and 7 from J, leaving 13 bases between them. This CDR3 is 13 amino acids long. Per germline, CDR1 MNHNS and CDR2 SASEGT. CDR3 amino acids: CASTFTGDGELFF. CDR3 nucleotides: TGTGCCAGCACCTTTACGGGAGACGGGGAGCTGTTTTTT.

CDR3 in DNA: TGTGCCAGCAGCCCCCCGCTAGCGGGACTGGGCGGGGAGCTGTTTTTT. This sequence encodes CASSPPLAGLGGELFF. J is TRBJ2-2 and V is TRBV7-2, with 9 bases identical to TRBD2. The germline CDR1 and CDR2 sequences are SGHTA and FQGNSA. The J segment lost 7 bases and the V segment lost 5 bases, leaving 11 bases of the junction unmatched. The CDR3 runs to 16 residues.

This clone was seen more than once but under ten times. The chain carries TRBV29-1 and TRBJ1-1; D unresolved. Trimming left V 7 bases short and J 8 bases short, with 14 bases between. This CDR3 has 11 residues. Germline V gene lookup returns CDR1 SQVTM and CDR2 ANQGSEA. The DNA for the CDR3 is TGCAGCGCCACTCGAAACAGAGAAGCTTTCTTT. This sequence encodes CSATRNREAFF.

The table lists this clone with a few counts. The chain joins TRBV14 to TRBJ2-1; no reliable D call. The CDR3 covers 13 residues. Trimming removed 1 base from V and 10 bases from J, with 11 bases in between. Per germline, CDR1 SGHDN and CDR2 FVKESK. The CDR3, as DNA: TGTGCCAGCAGCCAAGGTCGAGCGAACGAGCAGTTCTTC. Residues: CASSQGRANEQFF.

This clone has a handful of counts. The chain recombines TRBV5-1 with TRBJ1-1; maybe TRBD1 (5 bases). CDR1 is SGHRS and CDR2 is YFSETQ in the germline V gene. The CDR3 has 13 residues. V lost 4 bases to trimming and J lost 3 bases, with 10 bases between them. CDR3 DNA: TGCGCCAGCAGCGGAACAGGTCACACTGAAGCTTTCTTT. Its translation: CASSGTGHTEAFF.

The genes are TRBV30 and TRBJ1-5; 8 bases are a match to TRBD1. The J segment lost 7 bases and the V segment lost 2 bases, leaving 4 bases of the junction unmatched. The CDR3 consists of 13 residues. Germline assignment: CDR1 GTSNPN and CDR2 SVGIG (reference sequence). The CDR3 sequence: CAWSSTGGQPQHF. The CDR3 DNA reads TGTGCCTGGAGTTCTACAGGGGGACAGCCCCAGCATTTT. Filled out from reference TRBV30 and TRBJ1-5, the complete variable domain reads SQTIHQWPATLVQPVGSPLSLECTVEGTSNPNLYWYRQAAGRGLQLLFYSVGIGQISSEVPQNLSASRPQDRQFILSSKKLLLSDSGFYLCAWSSTGGQPQHFGDGTRLSIL.

This clone was seen a few times. Here the CDR3 reads CASSQDRWNTEAFF. CDR3 in DNA: TGCGCCAGCAGCCAAGACAGATGGAACACTGAAGCTTTCTTT. The chain uses TRBV4-1 and TRBJ1-1; D unclear. The germline CDR1 and CDR2 sequences are MGHRA and YSYEKL. The CDR3 is 14 amino acids. V was pared by 0 bases and J by 1 base, with 6 bases between.

The chain links TRBV5-1 to TRBJ2-1; D might be TRBD2 (5 bases). Deletions cut 7 bases from V and 0 bases from J, with 14 bases between. The CDR3 spans 15 residues. Germline CDR1 reads SGHRS; CDR2 reads YFSETQ. CDR3 nucleotides: TGCGCCAGCGTCGACCTTACTAGCTCCTACAATGAGCAGTTCTTC. This codes for CASVDLTSSYNEQFF.

This chain connects TRBV15 to TRBJ2-5, with TRBD2 as a possible D gene (6 bases). CDR1 is LNHNV and CDR2 is YYDKDF in the germline V gene (reference sequence). The V end was cut by 1 base, the J end by 5 bases, with 14 bases between. The CDR3 is 15 residues long. Here the CDR3 reads CATSRGGSSGETQYF. As DNA, the CDR3 is TGTGCCACCAGCAGAGGAGGCAGTAGCGGCGAGACCCAGTACTTC.

This clone was seen more than once but under ten times. The CDR3 here is CATSRFLENEQFF. The CDR3 DNA reads as TGTGCCACCAGCAGATTTTTAGAGAATGAGCAGTTCTTC. The chain joins TRBV15 to TRBJ2-1; D remains ambiguous. The CDR3 is 13 residues long. V lost 2 bases, J lost 7 bases, and 9 bases lay in between. Germline-derived CDR1 and CDR2 are LNHNV and YYDKDF (reference sequence).

The chain joins TRBV9 to TRBJ2-5; 8 nucleotides align to TRBD1. The ends lost 3 bases at V and 4 bases at J; junction bases unmatched: 2. The CDR3 length is 13 residues. Germline V gene lookup returns CDR1 SGDLS and CDR2 YYNGEE. Here the CDR3 reads CASSGTGLETQYF. The CDR3 DNA reads as TGTGCCAGCAGCGGGACAGGGCTAGAGACCCAGTACTTC.

This clone appeared a few times. J is TRBJ1-2 and V is TRBV7-9, with 8 bases aligning to TRBD1. Trimming removed 4 bases from V and 4 bases from J; junction bases left unmatched: 14. Germline values: CDR1 SEHNR, CDR2 FQNEAQ (reference sequence). CDR3 length: 17 residues. The CDR3 DNA sequence: TGTGCCAGCAGCTCTCAATTTCCGGGACAGGTTTTCTATGGCTACACCTTC. This codes for CASSSQFPGQVFYGYTF. Supplemented by reference TRBV7-9 and TRBJ1-2, the full variable domain reads DTGVSQNPRHKITKRGQNVTFRCDPISEHNRLYWYRQTLGQGPEFLTYFQNEAQLEKSRLLSDRFSAERPKGSFSTLEIQRTEQGDSAMYLCASSSQFPGQVFYGYTFGSGTRLTVV.

This clone was picked up a small number of times. The V gene is TRBV28, the J gene TRBJ2-4; a possible D gene is TRBD1 (7 bases). The CDR3 has 16 residues. Germline V lookup: CDR1 MDHEN, CDR2 SYDVKM. V was clipped by 6 bases and J by 6 bases, with 21 bases between them. CDR3 amino acids: CASSTARRGPGNIQYF. In DNA, the CDR3 is TGTGCCAGCAGCACCGCCAGGAGGGGGCCGGGAAACATTCAGTACTTC.

V is TRBV15 and J is TRBJ2-7; TRBD1 is a possible D gene (5 bases). The CDR3 length is 14 residues. V lost 4 bases, J lost 3 bases, and 13 bases lay in between. Germline loops: CDR1 LNHNV, CDR2 YYDKDF (reference sequence). CDR3 in amino acids: CATSTDSMGYEQYF. The CDR3 DNA sequence: TGTGCCACCAGCACCGACAGCATGGGCTACGAGCAGTACTTC.